This T cell receptor beta chain was documented in a study of blood T cell repertoires in COVID-19. Across the whole study: The United States, Italy and Spain supplied acute and convalescent COVID-19 samples.

Data came from immunoSEQ multiplex PCR; TCRdb stores just in-frame clones and leaves some out. The sample has 200,000 to 250,000 clones, approximately 82% seen once. CDR1 and CDR2 (germline): LGHDT, YNNKEL (reference sequence). The CDR3 consists of 17 residues. The J segment lost 0 bases and the V segment lost 3 bases, leaving 6 bases of the junction unmatched. Specimen: peripheral blood. V usage is TRBV3-1 (or the pseudogene TRBV3-2) and J usage is TRBJ2-2; TRBD1 matches at 8 bases. This TCR derives from a woman older than 75 with acute or convalescent COVID-19. CDR3 coding DNA: TGTGCCAGCAGCCATGCCCGGACAGGGCCGAACACCGGGGAGCTGTTTTTT. Amino acids: CASSHARTGPNTGELFF.